A single sample gave rise to the 2 T cell receptor beta chains below, sequenced in a study of vaccination and CD4 T cells after COVID-19. No antigen is known for these receptors. The treatment is: approximately 9-day PBMC culture with coronavirus spike peptide pools or control peptides (ViraFEST assay). An Oncomine TCR Beta short-read assay was used to sequence the DNA from cultured CD4+ T cells. TCRdb independently ran MiXCR on the PCR reads; one entry per CDR3 protein. This table holds about 12,000 distinct CDR3 sequences, roughly 61% found once. The sequencing input was CD4+ T cells from blood, cultured in vitro. These receptors were obtained from a human donor who had recovered from COVID-19.

This clonotype has only a few counts. The chain uses TRBV20-1 and TRBJ1-3, with D unresolved. Trimming cost V 0 bases and J 0 bases, with 9 bases left between them. Germline V gene data show CDR1 as DFQATT and CDR2 as SNEGSKA (reference sequence). The CDR3 is 15 residues long. Here the CDR3 reads CSAREDTNSGNTIYF. The CDR3 DNA is TGCAGTGCTAGAGAAGACACGAACTCTGGAAACACCATATATTTT.

The rearrangement links TRBV2 to TRBJ2-7; 9 bases are shared with TRBD1. The CDR3 contains 13 residues. The V segment lost 7 bases and the J segment 5 bases; nucleotides outside the gene matches: 6. The germline gives CDR1 SNHLY, CDR2 FYNNEI. The CDR3 nucleotides read TGTGCCAGCAAGGGGGACAGGGAGAACGAGCAGTACTTC. Translated: CASKGDRENEQYF.